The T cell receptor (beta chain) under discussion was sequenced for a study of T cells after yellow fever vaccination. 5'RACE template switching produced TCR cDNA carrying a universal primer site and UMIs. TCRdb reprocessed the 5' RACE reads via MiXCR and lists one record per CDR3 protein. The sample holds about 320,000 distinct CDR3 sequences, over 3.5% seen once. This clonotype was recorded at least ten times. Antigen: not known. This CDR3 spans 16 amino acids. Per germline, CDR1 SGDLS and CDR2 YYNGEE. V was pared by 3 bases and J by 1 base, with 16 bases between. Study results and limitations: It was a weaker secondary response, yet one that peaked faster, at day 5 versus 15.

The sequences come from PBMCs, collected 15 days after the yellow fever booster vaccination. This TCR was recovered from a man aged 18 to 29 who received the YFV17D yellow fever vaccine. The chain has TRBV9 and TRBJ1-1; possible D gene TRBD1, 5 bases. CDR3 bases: TGTGCCAGCAGCGGAGCCGTCCCGGGACCGAACACTGAAGCTTTCTTT. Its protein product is CASSGAVPGPNTEAFF.